Listed below are T cell receptor beta chains from one sample, sequenced in a study of regulatory T cells in long-lasting Graves disease. A single record per CDR3 protein comes from TCRdb applying MiXCR to the multiplex PCR reads. The sample lists 530,000 or so distinct CDR3 sequences; approximately 15% were seen once. Another study also made use of these data, one on T cells in Graves' hyperthyroidism and ophthalmopathy.

Source: peripheral blood mononuclear cells (PBMCs), taken at new diagnosis, from a patient treated with antithyroid drugs. All receptors come from a man aged 25 to 45 with Graves disease. Each CDR3 is given with its conserved first and last residue. The D gene is left open where the match is weak. A clone size is listed for some rows: how often the clone was seen (once, few, many), or a class if it is expanded.

>NA|TRBJ1-4|TRBV25-1|NA
CASSELTGSLEKLFF
TGTGCCAGCAGTGAATTAACCGGGAGCCTCGAAAAACTGTTTTTT
>NA|TRBJ2-3|TRBV19|NA
CASSKAQATDTQYF
TGTGCCAGTAGTAAGGCCCAAGCCACAGATACGCAGTATTTT
>NA|TRBJ2-5|TRBV3-1|few
CASSQDIGHVF
TGTGCCAGCAGCCAAGATATTGGCCACGTCTTC
>NA|TRBJ1-3|TRBV7-8|few
CASSLRRFRDSRESGNTIYF
TGTGCCAGCAGCTTACGTAGATTTAGGGACTCCAGGGAGTCTGGAAACACCATATATTTT
>NA|TRBJ1-1|TRBV20-1|many
CSASAWEGNTEAFF
TGCAGTGCTAGCGCCTGGGAAGGGAACACTGAAGCTTTCTTT
>TRBD2|TRBJ2-5|TRBV20-1|few
CSVKGRAGETQYF
TGCAGTGTAAAGGGGAGGGCCGGGGAGACCCAGTACTTC
>TRBD1|TRBJ1-1|TRBV6-2/TRBV6-3|few
CASTPQGARTEAFF
TGTGCCAGCACTCCACAGGGGGCGCGCACTGAAGCTTTCTTT
>NA|TRBJ2-2|TRBV29-1|NA
CSVEDLSRAGTGELFF
TGCAGCGTTGAAGACCTTTCTAGGGCGGGCACCGGGGAGCTGTTTTTT
>NA|TRBJ1-5|TRBV28|many
CASSLLKGISNQPQHF
TGTGCCAGCAGTTTACTCAAGGGTATTAGCAATCAGCCCCAGCATTTT
>TRBD1|TRBJ2-1|TRBV29-1|many
CSESTGAYNEQFF
TGCAGCGAATCGACAGGGGCCTACAATGAGCAGTTCTTC
>NA|TRBJ1-2|TRBV30|many
CAWSVGHGYTF
TGTGCCTGGAGTGTAGGCCATGGCTACACCTTC